The 8 T cell receptor beta chains presented below share a single source sample, sequenced in a study of T cells expressing NK-cell markers. TCRdb reanalyzed the 5' RACE reads, giving one entry per CDR3 protein sequence and no DNA. This table holds a few hundred thousand distinct CDR3 sequences. The material sequenced was blood T cells: a sorted CD56 or NKG2C T cell subset, CD4+ or CD8+ T cells, or bulk PBMC T cells (not recorded which). These receptor sequences come from a man aged 18 to 69 in good health.

The chain couples TRBV25-1 to TRBJ2-2; TCRdb's D call of TRBD1 is untestable without DNA. This CDR3 comprises 18 residues. Germline-derived CDR1 and CDR2 are MGHDK and SYGVNS. CDR3 loop: CASSEFAAGQGNTGELFF.

The rearrangement links TRBV14 to TRBJ1-6; TCRdb selects TRBD1, and the lack of DNA leaves this call unchecked. Germline V CDR1 and CDR2: SGHDN, FVKESK. The CDR3 is made up of 13 amino acids. CDR3 loop: CASRPRQISPLHF.

The CDR3 here is CASSWPGVAGANVLTF. The genes are TRBV7-2 and TRBJ2-6. The germline CDR1 and CDR2 sequences are SGHTA and FQGNSA. CDR3 length: 16 amino acids.

The V gene is TRBV5-1, the J gene TRBJ2-5; the D gene TCRdb calls, TRBD2, cannot be checked with no DNA. The germline V gene encodes CDR1 SGHRS and CDR2 YFSETQ. CDR3 length: 19 residues. This CDR3 is CASSPMRGLAGGLQETQYF.

The chain combines TRBV20-1 with TRBJ1-4; TCRdb lists TRBD1, though no DNA is available to test this call. Germline assignment: CDR1 DFQATT and CDR2 SNEGSKA (reference sequence). This CDR3 is built from 15 residues. CDR3 sequence reads: CSARDPGRGHEKLFF.

The rearrangement joins TRBV12-3 or TRBV12-4 to TRBJ1-6. The CDR3 loop spans 13 amino acids. CDR3 amino acids: CASSSPLSSPLHF.

The V gene is TRBV29-1, the J gene TRBJ1-1; the TCRdb D gene call, TRBD1, has no DNA to confirm it. Germline values: CDR1 SQVTM, CDR2 ANQGSEA. The CDR3 contains 11 residues. CDR3 amino acids: CSVREGSRAFF.

This chain uses TRBV6-6 with TRBJ1-2; TCRdb proposes TRBD1, but this gene call is untestable without DNA. The CDR3 length is 13 residues. From germline, CDR1 is MNHNY and CDR2 SVGAGI (reference sequence). CDR3 protein: CASSDRGLYGYTF.